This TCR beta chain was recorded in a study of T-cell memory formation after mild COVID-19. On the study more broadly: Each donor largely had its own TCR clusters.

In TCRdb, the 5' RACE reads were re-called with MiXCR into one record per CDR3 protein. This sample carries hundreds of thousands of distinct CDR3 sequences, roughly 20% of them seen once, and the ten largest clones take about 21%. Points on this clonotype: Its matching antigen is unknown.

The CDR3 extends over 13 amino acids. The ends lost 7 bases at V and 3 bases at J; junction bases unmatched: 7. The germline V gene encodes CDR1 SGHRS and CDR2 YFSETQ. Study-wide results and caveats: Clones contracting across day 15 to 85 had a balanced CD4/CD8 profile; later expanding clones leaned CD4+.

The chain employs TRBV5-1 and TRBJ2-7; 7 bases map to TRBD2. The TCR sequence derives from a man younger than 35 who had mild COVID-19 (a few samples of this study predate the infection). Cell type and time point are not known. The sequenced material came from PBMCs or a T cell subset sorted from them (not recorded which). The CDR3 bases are TGCGCCAGCGGGGAGGGCAGCGTCTACGAGCAGTACTTC. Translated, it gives CASGEGSVYEQYF.